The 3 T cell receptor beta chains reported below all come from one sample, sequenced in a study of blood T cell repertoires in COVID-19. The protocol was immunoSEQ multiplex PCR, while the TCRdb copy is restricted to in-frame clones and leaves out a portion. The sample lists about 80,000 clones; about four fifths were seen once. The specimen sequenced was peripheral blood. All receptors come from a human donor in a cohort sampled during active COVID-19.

The CDR3: CASSPGPSTDTQYF. CDR3 DNA: TGTGCCAGCAGCCCCGGTCCAAGCACAGATACGCAGTATTTT. The chain recombines TRBV3-1 (or the pseudogene TRBV3-2) with TRBJ2-3; the D is unclear. The V gene lost 4 bases and the J gene lost 0 bases, with 8 bases spanning the gap. From germline, CDR1 is LGHDT and CDR2 YNNKEL (reference sequence). CDR3 length equals 14 residues.

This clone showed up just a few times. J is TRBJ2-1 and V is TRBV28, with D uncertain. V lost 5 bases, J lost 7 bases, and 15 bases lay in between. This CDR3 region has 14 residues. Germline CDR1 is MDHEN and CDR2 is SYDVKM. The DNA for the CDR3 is TGTGCCAGCAGTCCACGAACAACGTGGAATGAGCAGTTCTTC. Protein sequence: CASSPRTTWNEQFF.

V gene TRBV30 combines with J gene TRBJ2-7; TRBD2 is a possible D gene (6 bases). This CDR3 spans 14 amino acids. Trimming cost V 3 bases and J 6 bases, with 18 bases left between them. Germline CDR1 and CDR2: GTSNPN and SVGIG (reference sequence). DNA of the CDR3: TGTGCCTGGAGGTGGGCGGGATCGCGGAGCGAGCAGTACTTC. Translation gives CAWRWAGSRSEQYF. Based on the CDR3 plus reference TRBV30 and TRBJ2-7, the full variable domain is SQTIHQWPATLVQPVGSPLSLECTVEGTSNPNLYWYRQAAGRGLQLLFYSVGIGQISSEVPQNLSASRPQDRQFILSSKKLLLSDSGFYLCAWRWAGSRSEQYFGPGTRLTVT.